This T cell receptor beta chain was sequenced in a study of beta chain features in type 1 diabetes. Study-level points and caveats: Patients with Type 1 diabetes showed moderately but significantly shorter TCRB CDR3s in all four CD4+ subsets. For patients, the naive, central memory and Treg TCRB repertoires appeared more alike than for healthy donors.

This clone occurred a few times. Its cognate antigen is unknown. Reverse transcribing all isolated RNA meant expressed TCRB transcripts were sequenced. About 3.6 million reads on average were seen across naive, central memory and regulatory T cell samples. Method: immunoSEQ multiplex PCR; TCRdb's copy keeps in-frame clones and lacks some. The sample lists more than 300,000 clones; 7% to 10% were seen once. The TCR sequence derives from a man under 40 with type 1 diabetes. The sequenced material came from central memory CD4+ T cells from blood.

The CDR3 loop reads CASSLGQTDTQYF. CDR3 bases: TGTGCCAGCAGCTTAGGACAGACAGATACGCAGTATTTT. The rearrangement uses TRBV11-3 and TRBJ2-3; weak D call: TRBD1 (5 bases). The CDR3 is made up of 13 amino acids. The germline V gene encodes CDR1 SGHNT and CDR2 YENEEA. Trimming removed 1 base from V and 3 bases from J, with 5 bases in between.